Below, one T cell receptor (beta chain) is given with its context. The junction had 5 bases not matched to a gene; V was cut back by 3 bases and J by 8 bases. The germline CDR1 and CDR2 sequences are MNHEY and SMNVEV (reference sequence). The CDR3 extends over 14 amino acids. This sample is part of a study of blood T cell repertoires in COVID-19. Study context: Samples came from the United States, Italy and Spain, spanning acute and convalescent COVID-19. Sources were T cells, B-cell-depleted T cells, or PBMCs; the material itself was cDNA or gDNA.

Per the study methods: Reference gene primers were amplified, and this amplification served to estimate nucleated cell counts. TCRdb's copy holds only in-frame clones and misses some; the assay was immunoSEQ multiplex PCR. V, J and clone size are taken as reported in that table, and D and trimming were inferred from the DNA itself. The sample carries roughly 200,000 clones, about four fifths recorded once. The TCR was taken from a man aged 55 to 70 with acute or convalescent COVID-19. V and J are TRBV27 and TRBJ2-1; TRBD2 aligns across 9 bases. The sequenced sample was peripheral blood. This CDR3 is CASSLGGRGDEQFF. The CDR3 nucleotides are TGTGCCAGCAGTTTGGGCGGGAGGGGTGATGAGCAGTTCTTC.